The 27 T cell receptor beta chains listed next were all sequenced from one sample in a study of blood T cell repertoires in COVID-19. Some clones are missing from TCRdb's copy, which holds only in-frame ones; the method was immunoSEQ multiplex PCR. Of approximately 240,000 clones in the sample, around four fifths were seen once. Sequencing was carried out using peripheral blood. The source is a woman aged 60 to 75 with active or convalescent COVID-19.

This clone was detected only a few times. The chain links TRBV19 to TRBJ1-2, with TRBD1 as a possible D gene (6 bases). The CDR3 runs 15 residues. Deletions cut 6 bases from V and 0 bases from J, with 14 bases between. Germline assignment: CDR1 LNHDA and CDR2 SQIVND (reference sequence). The CDR3 region has the DNA TGTGCCAGTAGCAAATGGACAGCAGCTAACTATGGCTACACCTTC. Translation: CASSKWTAANYGYTF.

This clone came up once. Written as DNA, the CDR3 is TGTGCCACCAACCCAGTCAGACTTGGCAATGAGCAGTTCTTC. Protein: CATNPVRLGNEQFF. The chain employs TRBV15 and TRBJ2-1; D is undetermined. Germline V CDR1 and CDR2: LNHNV, YYDKDF (reference sequence). V was pared by 7 bases and J by 6 bases, with 16 bases between. There are 14 residues in the CDR3.

Worth noting for this clone: Its ends do not fully match the called genes, so a read error is possible. The chain recombines TRBV6-6 with TRBJ2-3, with a possible D match to TRBD1 (5 bases). The CDR3 spans 13 residues. Germline V CDR1 and CDR2: MNHNY, SVGAGI (reference sequence). This CDR3 reads CASSERAGFGVDF. In DNA form, the CDR3 reads TGTGCCAGCAGCGAACGAGCAGGGTTCGGTGTGGATTTT.

The DNA of the CDR3 is TGTGCCAGCTCACCACCAGTGGCTCCGGGACAGGGGTACAATGAGCAGTTCTTC. As protein: CASSPPVAPGQGYNEQFF. The chain is built from TRBV18 and TRBJ2-1; 10 bases are a match to TRBD1. CDR1 KGHSH and CDR2 LQKENI come from the germline V gene. This CDR3 region has 18 residues. With V trimmed by 0 bases and J by 4 bases, 9 bases remained unmatched.

The chain couples TRBV15 to TRBJ2-4; D uncertain. V lost 0 bases, J lost 6 bases, and 15 bases lay in between. The CDR3 is 16 amino acids. Germline values: CDR1 LNHNV, CDR2 YYDKDF (reference sequence). CDR3 coding DNA: TGTGCCACCAGCAGAGATCGGAGTAGCCGAACAAACATTCAGTACTTC. Amino acids: CATSRDRSSRTNIQYF.

The rearrangement joins TRBV19 to TRBJ1-3, with 9 bases aligning to TRBD1. Trimming removed 5 bases from V and 2 bases from J; junction bases left unmatched: 4. The CDR3 loop spans 15 amino acids. Germline CDR1 is LNHDA and CDR2 is SQIVND (reference sequence). The CDR3 sequence is CASSSQGATGNTIYF. DNA of the CDR3: TGTGCCAGTAGTTCACAGGGGGCGACTGGAAACACCATATATTTT.

This chain uses TRBV27 with TRBJ1-2; D is ambiguous. Trimming removed 0 bases from V and 4 bases from J, with 12 bases in between. The V gene's germline CDR1 is MNHEY and CDR2 SMNVEV (reference sequence). The CDR3 totals 15 residues. CDR3 region: CASSLSTATTYGYTF. The CDR3 nucleotides read TGTGCCAGCAGTTTATCCACAGCCACCACCTATGGCTACACCTTC.

The chain recombines TRBV24-1 with TRBJ1-2; weak D call: TRBD1 (5 bases). Germline CDR1 KGHDR, CDR2 SFDVKD. V was clipped by 5 bases and J by 4 bases, with 7 bases between them. There are 12 residues in the CDR3. In DNA form, the CDR3 reads TGTGCCACCAGTGTTGACAGCTATGGCTACACCTTC. It translates to CATSVDSYGYTF.

The chain joins TRBV27 to TRBJ2-6; no clear D gene. CDR1 and CDR2 from the germline V gene are MNHEY and SMNVEV (reference sequence). Trimming cost V 5 bases and J 0 bases, with 14 bases left between them. This CDR3 region has 17 residues. The CDR3 DNA reads TGTGCCAGCAGTCTACATGAGGATGCCTCTGGGGCCAACGTCCTGACTTTC. Its translation is CASSLHEDASGANVLTF.

The CDR3 bases are TGTGCCAGCAGCCTCAGGACTAGCGGGAGAACAGATACGCAGTATTTT. This codes for CASSLRTSGRTDTQYF. The chain employs TRBV11-1 and TRBJ2-3, with TRBD2 matching 13 bases. Germline V gene sequence: CDR1 SGHAT, CDR2 FQDESV (reference sequence). CDR3 length equals 16 residues. V dropped 5 bases and J dropped 3; count of bases not matched to a gene: 5. Looking up the rest from reference TRBV11-1 and TRBJ2-3 gives the full variable domain: EAEVAQSPRYKITEKSQAVAFWCDPISGHATLYWYRQILGQGPELLVQFQDESVVDDSQLPKDRFSAERLKGVDSTLKIQPAELGDSAMYLCASSLRTSGRTDTQYFGPGTRLTVL.

This clone was observed a handful of times. The chain is built from TRBV9 and TRBJ1-1; maybe TRBD1 (6 bases). Trimming cost V 4 bases and J 3 bases, with 16 bases left between them. This CDR3 contains 15 residues. In germline, CDR1 is SGDLS, CDR2 YYNGEE. The CDR3, as DNA: TGTGCCAGCAGCTCAGGGGTAAATGGGGACACTGAAGCTTTCTTT. Translation: CASSSGVNGDTEAFF.

CDR3 sequence: CSARWGHRTTRYNEQFF. The DNA for the CDR3 is TGCAGCGCTAGGTGGGGACACAGGACAACTCGCTACAATGAGCAGTTCTTC. This chain connects TRBV29-1 to TRBJ2-1; D is possibly TRBD1 (6 bases). Trimming took 7 bases from V and 3 from J, leaving 25 bases between them. The CDR3 totals 17 residues. Germline CDR1 SQVTM, CDR2 ANQGSEA.

The chain couples TRBV11-3 to TRBJ2-1, with a weak D call TRBD2 (5 bases). Germline values: CDR1 SGHNT, CDR2 YENEEA. The CDR3 totals 12 residues. Between the trimmed V and J ends, which lost 5 bases and 7 bases, there was a span of 9 bases. CDR3 nucleotide sequence: TGTGCCAGCAGCCGGGAAATGAATGAGCAGTTCTTC. Translation gives CASSREMNEQFF. Drawing the rest from reference TRBV11-3 and TRBJ2-1, the complete variable domain is EAGVVQSPRYKIIEKKQPVAFWCNPISGHNTLYWYLQNLGQGPELLIRYENEEAVDDSQLPKDRFSAERLKGVDSTLKIQPAELGDSAVYLCASSREMNEQFFGPGTRLTVL.

This chain uses TRBV3-1 (or the pseudogene TRBV3-2) with TRBJ2-1; 10 positions match TRBD1. The CDR3 is made up of 17 amino acids. Germline CDR1 is LGHDT and CDR2 is YNNKEL (reference sequence). With V trimmed by 0 bases and J by 4 bases, 6 bases remained unmatched. CDR3 sequence (DNA): TGTGCCAGCAGCCAAGAGGGGGGGACAGGGGTTTACAATGAGCAGTTCTTC. This sequence encodes CASSQEGGTGVYNEQFF.

This clone was counted between two and nine times. The chain couples TRBV23-1 to TRBJ1-1; unclear D gene. TRBV23-1 is assigned to the ORF class and has an uncertain function. CDR3 size: 10 residues. Between the trimmed V and J ends, which lost 10 bases and 4 bases, there was a span of 7 bases. The CDR3 loop is CATRGTEAFF. CDR3 nucleotides: TGCGCCACCCGGGGCACTGAAGCTTTCTTT.

V and J are TRBV7-2 and TRBJ1-2, with TRBD1 identical over 7 bases. From germline, CDR1 is SGHTA and CDR2 FQGNSA. Trimming at V came to 5 bases and at J to 2 bases, leaving 14 bases not matched to a gene. There are 17 residues in the CDR3. The CDR3 loop is CASSPTGSPHINYGYTF. DNA for the CDR3: TGTGCCAGCAGCCCGACAGGGTCCCCCCATATAAACTATGGCTACACCTTC.

This sequence joins TRBV2 and TRBJ2-3; no firm D call. This CDR3 has 15 amino acids. Germline V gene data show CDR1 as SNHLY and CDR2 as FYNNEI. Trimming removed 3 bases at V and 4 bases at J, with 14 bases between. In DNA, the CDR3 is TGTGCCAGCAGTGACGACGCCGGGTCCCCAGATACGCAGTATTTT. Translation: CASSDDAGSPDTQYF.

The rearrangement links TRBV27 to TRBJ1-1, with TRBD1 matching over 10 bases. The CDR3 runs to 17 residues. Per germline, CDR1 MNHEY and CDR2 SMNVEV (reference sequence). The V and J ends lost 0 bases and 1 base, in that order; junction bases with no gene match: 5. For the CDR3, the DNA is TGTGCCAGCAGTTTATCCGGGACAGGGGATCGGAACACTGAAGCTTTCTTT. It yields the protein CASSLSGTGDRNTEAFF.

V gene TRBV11-2 combines with J gene TRBJ2-7; a possible D gene is TRBD2 (6 bases). The CDR3 length is 15 residues. The ends were cut back, 3 bases at V and 1 base at J, with 13 bases in the middle. Germline V CDR1 and CDR2: SGHAT, FQNNGV. The CDR3 DNA reads TGTGCCAGCAGCTTCGCCGGGGGAAATTCCTACGAGCAGTACTTC. It encodes CASSFAGGNSYEQYF.

This chain uses TRBV6-2 or TRBV6-3 with TRBJ2-5; D possibly corresponds to TRBD2 (5 bases). CDR1 and CDR2 from the germline V gene are MNHEY and SVGEGT. Between the trimmed V and J ends, which lost 0 bases and 2 bases, there was a span of 10 bases. This CDR3 spans 15 amino acids. The CDR3 DNA reads as TGTGCCAGCAGTTACTCGTCTAGCAGGCAAGAGACCCAGTACTTC. Protein product: CASSYSSSRQETQYF.

This clone has just one count. The chain's CDR3 is CASSPQSTGEETQYF. CDR3 coding DNA: TGTGCCAGCAGTCCACAGTCGACAGGGGAAGAGACCCAGTACTTC. The J gene is TRBJ2-5, the V gene TRBV28, with 8 nucleotides matching TRBD1. Trimming removed 5 bases from V and 3 bases from J; junction bases left unmatched: 8. Germline assignment: CDR1 MDHEN and CDR2 SYDVKM. The CDR3 loop spans 15 amino acids.

The chain uses TRBV18 and TRBJ1-3; D remains unclear. The CDR3 is made up of 17 amino acids. Germline loops: CDR1 KGHSH, CDR2 LQKENI. Trimming cost V 3 bases and J 2 bases, with 17 bases left between them. CDR3 sequence: CASSPTAINSAGNTIYF. CDR3 nucleotides: TGTGCCAGCTCACCCACAGCGATTAATAGCGCTGGAAACACCATATATTTT.

In DNA, the CDR3 is TGTGGAGTACTAGCGGCAACGACCTACAATGAGCAGTTCTTC. Protein product: CGVLAATTYNEQFF. The genes are TRBV7-2 and TRBJ2-1, with TRBD2 identical over 8 bases. The CDR3 consists of 14 residues. Germline V CDR1 and CDR2: SGHTA, FQGNSA.

This chain connects TRBV19 to TRBJ1-2; no reliable D call. The CDR3 spans 13 residues. Trimming took off 7 bases at V and 8 bases at J, with 17 bases between the two ends. Germline V lookup: CDR1 LNHDA, CDR2 SQIVND (reference sequence). CDR3 DNA: TGTGCCAGTACCGCCCGGAGCGATAGAGGCTACACCTTC. This codes for CASTARSDRGYTF.

The CDR3 region is CASSVGGSYEQYF. DNA for the CDR3: TGTGCCAGCAGCGTAGGGGGCTCCTACGAGCAGTACTTC. The chain couples TRBV2 to TRBJ2-7; maybe TRBD1 (6 bases). The CDR3 is 13 amino acids. CDR1 is SNHLY, CDR2 FYNNEI, per germline. Deletions cut 6 bases from V and 0 bases from J, with 9 bases between.

In this sample, this clone turned up a few times. The chain employs TRBV5-8 and TRBJ1-2; TRBD1 matches at 7 bases. The V gene end was trimmed by 2 bases and the J gene end by 10 bases; junction bases not matched to a gene: 11. Germline CDR1 is SGHTS and CDR2 is YDEGEE. The CDR3 has 14 amino acids. The CDR3 nucleotides are TGTGCCAGCAGCTTACAGCCGGGACAGCTGACCTACACCTTC. As protein: CASSLQPGQLTYTF.

The chain uses TRBV5-6 and TRBJ2-1; maybe TRBD2 (6 bases). Per the germline V gene, CDR1 is SGHDT and CDR2 is YYEEEE. Trimming shortened V by 5 bases and J by 9 bases, and 15 bases separated the two germline ends. There are 13 residues in the CDR3. The CDR3 DNA follows: TGTGCCAGCAGTCCCCCTAGCGTAGGTGAGCAGTTCTTC. It encodes CASSPPSVGEQFF.